These 32 T cell receptor beta chains originate from one sample sequenced in a study of T cells in Graves' hyperthyroidism and ophthalmopathy. Researchers took RNA transcripts and amplified the TCR beta CDR3 regions from them. The TCR CDR3 first-round RT-PCR relied on the HTBI primer set. In TCRdb, the multiplex PCR reads were re-called with MiXCR into one record per CDR3 protein. The sample has 300,000 to 500,000 distinct CDR3 sequences, about 15% seen once. The sequenced sample was blood. The receptors shown here come from a woman in her 30s with Graves' hyperthyroidism.

This clonotype has only a few counts. The chain couples TRBV25-1 to TRBJ2-7, with TRBD2 matching 11 bases. Germline-derived CDR1 and CDR2 are MGHDK and SYGVNS. Trimming cost V 3 bases and J 2 bases; bases outside gene matches: 6. This CDR3 region has 16 residues. CDR3 sequence (DNA): TGTGCCAGCAGTGATTCTAGCGGGAGGCTTGCCTACGAGCAGTACTTC. It yields the protein CASSDSSGRLAYEQYF.

This clonotype occurred a few times. This chain joins TRBV2 and TRBJ1-6; D not resolved. Germline V gene lookup returns CDR1 SNHLY and CDR2 FYNNEI. The CDR3 totals 15 residues. Trimming stripped 4 bases from V and 8 bases from J, with 15 bases between. The CDR3 region is CASSGADYGHSPLHF. In DNA form, the CDR3 reads TGTGCCAGCAGTGGGGCGGACTACGGCCATTCACCCCTCCACTTT.

This clonotype occurred many times. The chain recombines TRBV20-1 with TRBJ2-5; 7 bases match TRBD1. Per the germline V gene, CDR1 is DFQATT and CDR2 is SNEGSKA (reference sequence). This CDR3 spans 13 amino acids. V was clipped by 5 bases and J by 1 base; unmatched bases: 4. This CDR3 is CSAPGQTQETQYF. In nucleotides, the CDR3 is TGCAGTGCTCCGGGACAGACCCAAGAGACCCAGTACTTC.

This clonotype has at least ten counts. The chain is built from TRBV28 and TRBJ2-1; TRBD2 agrees at 9 bases. Germline V gives CDR1 MDHEN, CDR2 SYDVKM. J was trimmed by 10 bases and V by 2 bases; bases with no gene match: 12. CDR3 length equals 16 residues. Here the CDR3 DNA reads TGTGCCAGCAGTTTACCACGGACTAGCGCCAAAGGAGAGCAGTTCTTC. This encodes CASSLPRTSAKGEQFF.

This clonotype was seen at least ten times. The V gene is TRBV24-1, the J gene TRBJ2-3; 10 bases are a match to TRBD1. Germline-derived CDR1 and CDR2 are KGHDR and SFDVKD. Trimming took 3 bases from V and 7 from J; bases not matched to a gene: 12. CDR3 length: 17 residues. CDR3 DNA sequence: TGTGCCACCAGTGATCCCGTTGACAGGGGGCAAAGGCATACGCAGTATTTT. Translation: CATSDPVDRGQRHTQYF.

This clonotype came up many times. This chain connects TRBV20-1 to TRBJ1-5, with D unclear. Trimming removed 3 bases from V and 2 bases from J, with 11 bases in between. This CDR3 region has 14 residues. CDR1 is DFQATT and CDR2 is SNEGSKA in the germline V gene (reference sequence). In nucleotides, the CDR3 is TGCAGTGCTAGCGCAGAGCAGGGCAATCAGCCCCAGCATTTT. Its translation is CSASAEQGNQPQHF.

The chain links TRBV7-9 to TRBJ2-7, with D maybe TRBD1 (6 bases). There are 14 residues in the CDR3. Trimming took off 5 bases at V and 5 bases at J, with 16 bases between the two ends. From germline, CDR1 is SEHNR and CDR2 FQNEAQ (reference sequence). CDR3 nucleotide sequence: TGTGCCAGCAGCCCCGGGGCAGGGGACGACGAGCAGTACTTC. The encoded protein is CASSPGAGDDEQYF.

The V gene is TRBV28, the J gene TRBJ1-4; no clear D gene. Trimming cost V 3 bases and J 10 bases, with 6 bases left between them. Germline CDR1 and CDR2: MDHEN and SYDVKM. The CDR3 totals 11 residues. CDR3 in DNA: TGTGCCAGCAGTTTCCTGGGAAAACTGTTTTTT. Encoded protein: CASSFLGKLFF.

This clonotype was counted between two and nine times. This CDR3 is CASSPGGGRGSPKNIQYF. CDR3 bases: TGTGCCAGCAGCCCCGGGGGGGGGCGGGGATCCCCCAAAAACATTCAGTACTTC. The chain employs TRBV7-2 and TRBJ2-4; TRBD2 matches at 8 bases. Trimming took 5 bases from V and 2 from J; bases not matched to a gene: 14. Germline values: CDR1 SGHTA, CDR2 FQGNSA. CDR3 length equals 18 residues.

The chain has TRBV5-1 and TRBJ1-3; 7 bases are shared with TRBD1. The CDR3 consists of 16 residues. In germline, CDR1 is SGHRS, CDR2 YFSETQ. V shed 4 bases, J shed 0 bases, and the junction held 7 bases outside the gene matches. This chain's CDR3 is CASSVRQGASGNTIYF. The CDR3 DNA reads as TGCGCCAGCAGCGTCAGACAGGGCGCCTCTGGAAACACCATATATTTT. The full variable domain, completed using reference TRBV5-1 and TRBJ1-3, is KAGVTQTPRYLIKTRGQQVTLSCSPISGHRSVSWYQQTPGQGLQFLFEYFSETQRNKGNFPGRFSGRQFSNSRSEMNVSTLELGDSALYLCASSVRQGASGNTIYFGEGSWLTVV.

The rearrangement joins TRBV6-1 to TRBJ2-6; D possibly corresponds to TRBD1 (6 bases). Germline V gene data show CDR1 as MNHNS and CDR2 as SASEGT. The CDR3 has 21 residues. The V end was cut by 8 bases, the J end by 0 bases, with 29 bases between. CDR3 in DNA: TGTGCCAGCCAAAGGTCGACAGGACCCACTCACCCTCCCTCTGGGGCCAACGTCCTGACTTTC. The encoded protein is CASQRSTGPTHPPSGANVLTF.

The V call is TRBV27, the J call TRBJ2-1; 7 bases agree with TRBD2. Germline lookup yields CDR1 MNHEY and CDR2 SMNVEV (reference sequence). Trimming at V came to 7 bases and at J to 0 bases, leaving 18 bases not matched to a gene. The CDR3 loop spans 19 amino acids. CDR3 protein: CASKPLGLVGGSSYNEQFF. The CDR3 coding sequence is TGTGCCAGCAAACCCCTTGGACTAGTGGGAGGGAGCTCCTACAATGAGCAGTTCTTC.

In its sample, this clonotype was seen a few times. The junction shows a germline mismatch at one end, possibly a read error. V gene TRBV28 combines with J gene TRBJ2-5; 7 bases are a match to TRBD1. Germline CDR1 MDHEN, CDR2 SYDVKM. There are 18 residues in the CDR3. CDR3 in amino acids: CAGRIVVGGQRGKETQYF. CDR3 nucleotides: TGTGCCGGCAGGATCGTAGTAGGGGGACAGAGGGGGAAGGAGACCCAGTACTTC. The variable domain in full, completed from reference TRBV28 and TRBJ2-5, reads DVKVTQSSRYLVKRTGEKVFLECVQDMDHENMFWYRQDPGLGLRLIYFSYDVKMKEKGDIPEGYSVSREKKERFSLILESASTNQTSMYLCAGRIVVGGQRGKETQYFGPGTRLLVL.

This clonotype was observed at least ten times. The chain joins TRBV7-3 to TRBJ2-3; D is ambiguous. Between the trimmed V and J ends, which lost 2 bases and 4 bases, there was a span of 10 bases. The CDR3 extends over 14 amino acids. CDR1 and CDR2 (germline): SGHTA, FQGTGA. The CDR3 DNA reads as TGTGCCAGCAGCTTATCTAGAACGGCAGATACGCAGTATTTT. It specifies CASSLSRTADTQYF.

Ten or more counts support this clonotype. The genes are TRBV6-5 and TRBJ2-3, with D possibly TRBD2 on 5 matching bases. Germline CDR1 reads MNHEY; CDR2 reads SVGAGI. This CDR3 region has 16 residues. Trimming pared 0 bases from V and 6 bases from J, leaving 16 bases between. The CDR3 coding sequence is TGTGCCAGCAGTTACTCGAATGTAAGGCCGGGGGATACGCAGTATTTT. Protein product: CASSYSNVRPGDTQYF.

The genes are TRBV28 and TRBJ2-2, with D perhaps matching TRBD1 (6 bases). The V and J ends lost 8 bases and 4 bases respectively, with 14 bases between them. Germline assignment: CDR1 MDHEN and CDR2 SYDVKM. This CDR3 comprises 14 residues. CDR3: CASLRGGGTGELFF. For the CDR3, the DNA is TGTGCCAGCCTTAGAGGGGGTGGCACCGGGGAGCTGTTTTTT.

This clonotype was seen many times. This chain uses TRBV3-1 with TRBJ1-1, with D unclear. V lost 3 bases and J lost 2, with 7 bases in between. This CDR3 comprises 13 residues. The germline V gene encodes CDR1 LGHDT and CDR2 YNNKEL (reference sequence). CDR3 sequence: CASSHGKNTEAFF. CDR3 sequence (DNA): TGTGCCAGCAGCCATGGGAAAAACACTGAAGCTTTCTTT.

This clonotype was counted many times. The chain has TRBV6-1 and TRBJ2-1, with 9 bases fitting TRBD2. CDR1 and CDR2 (germline): MNHNS, SASEGT. This CDR3 contains 14 residues. The J segment lost 1 base and the V segment lost 5 bases, leaving 0 bases of the junction unmatched. The CDR3 nucleotides are TGTGCCAGCAGTCTAGCGGGATCCTACAATGAGCAGTTCTTC. It is translated as CASSLAGSYNEQFF.

The gene calls are TRBV9 and TRBJ2-1, with D tentatively TRBD1 or TRBD2 (6 bases each). Per the germline V gene, CDR1 is SGDLS and CDR2 is YYNGEE. The CDR3 contains 13 residues. Trimming took 4 bases from V and 7 from J, leaving 12 bases between them. The CDR3 DNA reads TGTGCCAGCAGCCAGGGGAGGCAGAATGAGCAGTTCTTC. Protein sequence: CASSQGRQNEQFF.

The chain carries TRBV7-9 and TRBJ2-1; no firm D call. Trimming cost V 5 bases and J 3 bases, with 14 bases left between them. This CDR3 comprises 15 residues. CDR1 is SEHNR and CDR2 is FQNEAQ in the germline V gene (reference sequence). In DNA, the CDR3 is TGTGCCAGCAGCCCGTCTGAGTCGCACTACAATGAGCAGTTCTTC. Translated, it gives CASSPSESHYNEQFF.

This clonotype was detected ten times or more. The V and J genes are TRBV18 and TRBJ2-7; D is possibly TRBD2 (5 bases). V lost 3 bases to trimming and J lost 4 bases, with 7 bases between them. The CDR3 extends over 12 amino acids. Germline V gives CDR1 KGHSH, CDR2 LQKENI. CDR3 nucleotide sequence: TGTGCCAGCTCACCGCCGGGATACGAGCAGTACTTC. Encoded protein: CASSPPGYEQYF.

The V and J genes are TRBV9 and TRBJ2-6; 11 bases map to TRBD1. Germline V gene data show CDR1 as SGDLS and CDR2 as YYNGEE. The V and J ends lost 3 bases and 0 bases, in that order; junction bases with no gene match: 8. The CDR3 length is 19 residues. In DNA form, the CDR3 reads TGTGCCAGCAGCGGCGGGACAGGGGGACTGATCTCTGGGGCCAACGTCCTGACTTTC. Encoded protein: CASSGGTGGLISGANVLTF.

Only one count was recorded for this clonotype. V and J are TRBV12-3 or TRBV12-4 and TRBJ2-7; 10 positions agree with TRBD2. V trimming: 4 bases; J trimming: 2 bases; junction bases outside the gene matches: 5. CDR3 size: 15 residues. The CDR3, as DNA: TGTGCCAGCAGTTCCTTAGCGGGAGGTGCCTACGAGCAGTACTTC. This translates into CASSSLAGGAYEQYF.

This chain connects TRBV6-2 or TRBV6-3 to TRBJ2-7, with D possibly TRBD2 on 5 matching bases. Trimming took 7 bases from V and 4 from J, leaving 8 bases between them. The CDR3 length is 11 residues. Per the germline V gene, CDR1 is MNHEY and CDR2 is SVGEGT. CDR3 sequence reads: CASTQRYEQYF. The CDR3 nucleotides are TGTGCCAGCACCCAGCGGTACGAGCAGTACTTC.

The chain is built from TRBV13 and TRBJ1-4; 8 nucleotides align to TRBD1. CDR3 length equals 13 residues. Per germline, CDR1 PRHDT and CDR2 FYEKMQ (reference sequence). V gave up 8 bases and J gave up 5 bases; unmatched junction bases: 4. CDR3 bases: TGTGCCAGCTCCTACAGGGGGAATGAAAAACTGTTTTTT. This sequence encodes CASSYRGNEKLFF.

This clonotype was counted many times. The chain uses TRBV11-2 and TRBJ2-2, with 8 bases lining up with TRBD1. Germline loops: CDR1 SGHAT, CDR2 FQNNGV. CDR3 length: 15 residues. With 4 bases clipped from V and 6 bases from J, the junction kept 7 bases outside the gene matches. The CDR3 bases are TGTGCCAGCAGCTCGGACAGGGATGTCGCCGGGGAGCTGTTTTTT. This sequence encodes CASSSDRDVAGELFF.

The genes are TRBV20-1 and TRBJ1-1; D is undetermined. The CDR3 has 13 amino acids. Between the trimmed V and J ends, which lost 1 base and 3 bases, there was a span of 9 bases. The germline CDR1 and CDR2 sequences are DFQATT and SNEGSKA (reference sequence). CDR3: CSARAPAHTEAFF. The CDR3 nucleotides read TGCAGTGCTAGAGCGCCTGCGCACACTGAAGCTTTCTTT.

This clonotype has a count of ten or more. The V and J genes are TRBV28 and TRBJ1-2; 8 bases are a match to TRBD1. The V and J ends lost 5 bases and 1 base, in that order; junction bases with no gene match: 9. The CDR3 covers 16 residues. The germline V gene encodes CDR1 MDHEN and CDR2 SYDVKM. The CDR3 DNA reads as TGTGCCAGCAGTCGAACCGGGACAGGAAGTAACTATGGCTACACCTTC. Protein: CASSRTGTGSNYGYTF.

The table lists this clonotype with a few counts. The germline gene is not matched at one end of the junction; a read error may be the cause. V usage is TRBV10-3 and J usage is TRBJ1-1, with 9 bases identical to TRBD1. This CDR3 is 12 amino acids long. Germline CDR1 reads ENHRY; CDR2 reads SYGVKD. CDR3 nucleotide sequence: TGTGCCAGCAGTTGGACAGGGGATTCGGCTTTCTTT. It codes for CASSWTGDSAFF.

This clonotype was seen repeatedly, ten times or more. The chain carries TRBV27 and TRBJ2-7; D tentatively fits TRBD1 or TRBD2 (5 bases each). CDR1 MNHEY and CDR2 SMNVEV come from the germline V gene (reference sequence). The length of the CDR3 is 18 residues. V dropped 1 base and J dropped 2 bases, with 21 bases sitting between them. CDR3 bases: TGTGCCAGCAGTTTATTGAGCGCCTCGGGGCTATCTCCCTACGAGCAGTACTTC. Protein sequence: CASSLLSASGLSPYEQYF.

The sample holds a few counts of this clonotype. The V and J genes are TRBV24-1 and TRBJ2-2, with 8 nucleotides matching TRBD2. The CDR3 covers 14 residues. Per germline, CDR1 KGHDR and CDR2 SFDVKD. Trimming took 12 bases from V and 4 from J; bases not matched to a gene: 9. CDR3 sequence: CAAGSGMVTGELFF. The CDR3 coding sequence is TGTGCCGCAGGTAGCGGGATGGTCACCGGGGAGCTGTTTTTT.

Comment on this clonotype: Given a much more abundant clone one base away, this may be a read error. The chain is built from TRBV2 and TRBJ2-5; D not certain. The CDR3 extends over 11 amino acids. Germline V gives CDR1 SNHLY, CDR2 FYNNEI. CDR3 residues: CVSSVKETQYF. The CDR3 DNA follows: TGTGTCAGCAGTGTAAAAGAGACCCAGTACTTC.